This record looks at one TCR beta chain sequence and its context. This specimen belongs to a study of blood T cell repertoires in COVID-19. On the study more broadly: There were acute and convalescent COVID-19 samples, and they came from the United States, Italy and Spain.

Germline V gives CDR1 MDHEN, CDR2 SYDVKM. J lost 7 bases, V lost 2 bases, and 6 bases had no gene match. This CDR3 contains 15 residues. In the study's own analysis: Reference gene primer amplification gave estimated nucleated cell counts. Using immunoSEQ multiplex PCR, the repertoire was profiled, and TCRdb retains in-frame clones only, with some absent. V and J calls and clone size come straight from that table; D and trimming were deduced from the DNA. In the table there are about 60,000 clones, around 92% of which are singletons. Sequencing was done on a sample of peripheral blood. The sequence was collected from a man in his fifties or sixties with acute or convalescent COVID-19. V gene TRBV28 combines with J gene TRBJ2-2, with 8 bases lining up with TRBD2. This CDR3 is CASSLAGTRGGELFF. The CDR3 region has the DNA TGTGCCAGCAGTTTAGCAGGGACTAGGGGCGGGGAGCTGTTTTTT.